Shown below are 11 T cell receptor beta chains from a single sample sequenced in a study of blood T cells in healthy people across ages. Using a J-beta primer mix together with a sample-barcoded 5' primer, a second PCR was run for 7 to 11 cycles. From the 5' RACE reads, TCRdb called clonotypes with MiXCR, one entry per CDR3 protein. The sample includes 2 million or so distinct CDR3 sequences, 40% to 55% of them seen just once. Source material: blood. The receptor set was obtained from a middle-aged woman in good health.

The rearrangement joins TRBV9 to TRBJ2-5; 12 bases map to TRBD1. Trimming at V came to 3 bases and at J to 5 bases, leaving 8 bases not matched to a gene. The CDR3 is 16 residues long. The V gene's germline CDR1 is SGDLS and CDR2 YYNGEE. The CDR3 loop is CASSDQGQGAKETQYF. In DNA, the CDR3 is TGTGCCAGCAGCGATCAGGGACAGGGGGCGAAGGAGACCCAGTACTTC.

The chain carries TRBV28 and TRBJ2-7; TRBD1 agrees at 7 bases. Germline CDR1 is MDHEN and CDR2 is SYDVKM. The CDR3 spans 14 residues. The V segment lost 5 bases and the J segment 5 bases; nucleotides outside the gene matches: 9. For the CDR3, the DNA is TGTGCCAGCAGTATTATCCGTGACAGGGACGAGCAGTACTTC. Translation gives CASSIIRDRDEQYF. Together with reference TRBV28 and TRBJ2-7, the CDR3 gives the full variable domain: DVKVTQSSRYLVKRTGEKVFLECVQDMDHENMFWYRQDPGLGLRLIYFSYDVKMKEKGDIPEGYSVSREKKERFSLILESASTNQTSMYLCASSIIRDRDEQYFGPGTRLTVT.

The chain is built from TRBV27 and TRBJ1-2; TRBD1 is a possible D gene (6 bases). Germline assignment: CDR1 MNHEY and CDR2 SMNVEV (reference sequence). Deletions cut 2 bases from V and 5 bases from J, with 24 bases between. CDR3 length equals 18 residues. CDR3 region: CASSLKGPTGLNLYGYTF. In nucleotides, the CDR3 is TGTGCCAGCAGTTTAAAGGGCCCCACAGGGCTCAACCTATATGGCTACACCTTC.

The chain employs TRBV7-2 and TRBJ2-2; the match to TRBD2 covers 11 bases. With 2 bases clipped from V and 7 bases from J, the junction kept 3 bases outside the gene matches. The CDR3 extends over 15 amino acids. CDR1 and CDR2 from the germline V gene are SGHTA and FQGNSA. As DNA, the CDR3 is TGTGCCAGCAGCTTAAGCCTAGCGGGGGGCGGGGAGCTGTTTTTT. This translates into CASSLSLAGGGELFF.

This chain uses TRBV18 with TRBJ2-3, with D possibly called TRBD1 or TRBD2 (5 bases each). Germline-derived CDR1 and CDR2 are KGHSH and LQKENI. CDR3 length: 17 amino acids. V lost 0 bases, J lost 2 bases, and 15 bases lay in between. The CDR3: CASSPPRQGRITDTQYF. The CDR3 nucleotides read TGTGCCAGCTCACCACCGAGGCAGGGACGAATCACAGATACGCAGTATTTT.

The rearrangement links TRBV28 to TRBJ2-3; 9 bases fit TRBD2. Germline lookup yields CDR1 MDHEN and CDR2 SYDVKM. The junction had 6 bases not matched to a gene; V was cut back by 9 bases and J by 2 bases. CDR3 size: 14 residues. CDR3 DNA: TGTGCCAGTGGACTAGCGAAGAACACAGATACGCAGTATTTT. Residues: CASGLAKNTDTQYF.

This chain connects TRBV18 to TRBJ1-1; D is uncertain. V lost 2 bases and J 1 base, leaving 11 bases between the germline ends. The CDR3 contains 15 residues. CDR1 and CDR2 (germline): KGHSH, LQKENI. The CDR3 loop is CASSPESFRNTEAFF. The CDR3, as DNA: TGTGCCAGCTCACCAGAGTCGTTCAGGAACACTGAAGCTTTCTTT.

This rearrangement joins TRBV5-1 to TRBJ2-5; tentatively, D is TRBD1 or TRBD2 (6 bases each). The V gene's germline CDR1 is SGHRS and CDR2 YFSETQ. Trimming stripped 1 base from V and 3 bases from J, with 10 bases between. CDR3 length: 14 amino acids. The CDR3 DNA sequence: TGCGCCAGCAGCTTGTTGAGGGGGGAAGAGACCCAGTACTTC. This translates into CASSLLRGEETQYF.

The chain employs TRBV20-1 and TRBJ1-2, with 7 bases lining up with TRBD1. The J segment lost 8 bases and the V segment lost 6 bases, leaving 9 bases of the junction unmatched. This CDR3 contains 12 residues. CDR1 is DFQATT, CDR2 SNEGSKA, per germline (reference sequence). CDR3 coding DNA: TGCAGTGCCCCGACAGGGTGGCGCGGCTACACCTTC. It is translated as CSAPTGWRGYTF.

As DNA, the CDR3 is TGTGCCAGCAGCCGAAATAGCGGGGTGGGCTCCTACGAGCAGTACTTC. Residues: CASSRNSGVGSYEQYF. The V and J genes are TRBV4-2 and TRBJ2-7; 8 bases agree with TRBD2. V gave up 4 bases and J gave up 0 bases; unmatched junction bases: 8. Germline V lookup: CDR1 LGHNA, CDR2 YNFKEQ. The CDR3 has 16 amino acids.

The chain has TRBV19 and TRBJ2-1, with TRBD1 matching over 8 bases. The germline V gene has CDR1 LNHDA and CDR2 SQIVND (reference sequence). Trimming took 5 bases from V and 2 from J; bases not matched to a gene: 8. This CDR3 spans 16 amino acids. The CDR3 nucleotides are TGTGCCAGTAGTGGGTACCAGGGGGCACCCTACAATGAGCAGTTCTTC. The encoded protein is CASSGYQGAPYNEQFF. Full variable domain (remainder filled in from reference TRBV19 and TRBJ2-1): DGGITQSPKYLFRKEGQNVTLSCEQNLNHDAMYWYRQDPGQGLRLIYYSQIVNDFQKGDIAEGYSVSREKKESFPLTVTSAQKNPTAFYLCASSGYQGAPYNEQFFGPGTRLTVL.